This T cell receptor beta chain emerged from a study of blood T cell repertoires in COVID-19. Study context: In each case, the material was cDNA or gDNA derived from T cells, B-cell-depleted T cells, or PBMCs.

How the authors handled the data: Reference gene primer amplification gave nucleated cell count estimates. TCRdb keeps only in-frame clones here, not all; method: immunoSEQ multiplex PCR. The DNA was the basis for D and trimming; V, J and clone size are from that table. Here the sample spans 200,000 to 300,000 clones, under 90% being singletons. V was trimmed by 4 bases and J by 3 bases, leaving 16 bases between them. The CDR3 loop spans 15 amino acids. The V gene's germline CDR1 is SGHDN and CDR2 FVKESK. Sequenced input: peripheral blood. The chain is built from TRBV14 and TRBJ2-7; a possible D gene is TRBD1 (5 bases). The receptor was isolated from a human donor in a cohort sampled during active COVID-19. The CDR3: CASSPRSAGYYEQYF. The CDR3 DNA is TGTGCCAGCAGCCCCCGATCGGCAGGGTACTACGAGCAGTACTTC.